One T cell receptor (beta chain) is described in this entry. Its specificity is not known. Vbeta (60) and Jbeta (13) primers were used in the PCR. The repertoire was sequenced with immunoSEQ multiplex PCR; TCRdb's copy has only in-frame clones and lacks some. This repertoire includes 75,000 to 95,000 clones. This record comes from a study of cytomegalovirus exposure and HLA in healthy donors. Findings and limits, study-wide: Association with HLA alleles at 0.05 false discovery rate was found for 16,951 TCR beta sequences in a later analysis. In a later analysis, TCR beta V- and J-gene trimming showed a link to a missense DCLRE1C variant.

The CDR3 totals 16 residues. V was pared by 6 bases and J by 0 bases, with 10 bases of the junction left unmatched. Per germline, CDR1 MNHEY and CDR2 SMNVEV (reference sequence). This clonotype originated in a man aged 30 to 45 in good health and CMV-seronegative. The V call is TRBV27, the J call TRBJ2-7; 8 bases align to TRBD2. The sequenced material came from PBMCs. For the CDR3, the DNA is TGTGCCAGCAGGGCCCCGGGGGGGGGAAGCTCCTACGAGCAGTACTTC. Amino acids: CASRAPGGGSSYEQYF.